These 22 T cell receptor beta chains came from one sample sequenced in a study of blood T cell repertoires in COVID-19. Profiled with immunoSEQ multiplex PCR; TCRdb holds only in-frame clones, not every one. In the table there are 300,000 or so clones, 75% to 95% of which are singletons. The sequenced sample was PBMCs or T cells enriched from blood (not recorded which). These receptors all come from a woman aged 25 to 39 who had recovered from COVID-19.

The V and J genes are TRBV27 and TRBJ2-1; possibly TRBD2 for D (5 bases). The CDR3 spans 15 residues. Germline V lookup: CDR1 MNHEY, CDR2 SMNVEV (reference sequence). Trimming pared 2 bases from V and 4 bases from J, leaving 12 bases between. CDR3 in amino acids: CASSLTGLTYNEQFF. The CDR3 DNA follows: TGTGCCAGCAGTTTAACTGGACTGACATACAATGAGCAGTTCTTC.

This clone occurred once. The genes are TRBV7-9 and TRBJ1-2; D is unclear. Per germline, CDR1 SEHNR and CDR2 FQNEAQ (reference sequence). This CDR3 comprises 17 residues. The V gene lost 1 base and the J gene lost 3 bases, with 18 bases spanning the gap. CDR3 DNA sequence: TGTGCCAGCAGCTTAGGCTCTCGAGGTGGGAGAGACTATGGCTACACCTTC. Its protein is CASSLGSRGGRDYGYTF.

The chain joins TRBV4-3 to TRBJ2-1; maybe TRBD1 (6 bases). The V end was cut by 2 bases, the J end by 7 bases, with 15 bases between. The germline V gene has CDR1 LGHNA and CDR2 YSLEER. This CDR3 is 15 amino acids long. The CDR3 nucleotides read TGCGCCAGCAGCCAAAGGGGGAACCCGGGGAATGAGCAGTTCTTC. This sequence encodes CASSQRGNPGNEQFF.

The rearrangement links TRBV7-2 to TRBJ2-7; D gene uncertain. Trimming stripped 4 bases from V and 6 bases from J, with 7 bases between. Germline V gene lookup returns CDR1 SGHTA and CDR2 FQGNSA. The CDR3 has 11 residues. The CDR3 DNA reads as TGTGCCAGCAGCTCGAGAGTCGAGCAGTACTTC. Its translation: CASSSRVEQYF.

The chain recombines TRBV7-8 with TRBJ2-3, with 14 bases lining up with TRBD2. Per the germline V gene, CDR1 is SGHVS and CDR2 is FQNEAQ. This CDR3 is built from 17 residues. V lost 5 bases, J lost 0 bases, and 4 bases stayed unmatched. This CDR3 is CASSPRLAGGSTDTQYF. The CDR3 DNA is TGTGCCAGCAGCCCGAGACTAGCGGGAGGGAGCACAGATACGCAGTATTTT.

The CDR3: CASSSDSWTRDQPQHF. CDR3 nucleotides: TGTGCCAGCAGTTCGGACAGTTGGACGCGGGATCAGCCCCAGCATTTT. This chain uses TRBV28 with TRBJ1-5; possible D gene TRBD1, 6 bases. This CDR3 region has 16 residues. Trimming left V 4 bases short and J 5 bases short, with 18 bases between. Germline CDR1 and CDR2: MDHEN and SYDVKM.

In this sample, this clone turned up once. This chain links TRBV6-5 with TRBJ1-6; no firm D call. The CDR3 is made up of 13 amino acids. CDR1 MNHEY and CDR2 SVGAGI come from the germline V gene. The germline V and J ends were trimmed by 0 bases and 7 bases, with 4 bases remaining between them. CDR3 in DNA: TGTGCCAGCAGTTACTCGGAGAATTCACCCCTCCACTTT. Translating it yields CASSYSENSPLHF.

This chain connects TRBV30 to TRBJ2-7; TRBD2 is a possible D gene (5 bases). Germline V gives CDR1 GTSNPN, CDR2 SVGIG (reference sequence). V was pared by 3 bases and J by 4 bases, with 19 bases between. CDR3 length: 15 amino acids. The CDR3 loop reads CAWSAETPGNYEQYF. CDR3 DNA sequence: TGTGCCTGGAGCGCCGAGACTCCCGGGAATTACGAGCAGTACTTC.

The J gene is TRBJ1-2, the V gene TRBV19; TRBD1 matches at 9 bases. Per the germline V gene, CDR1 is LNHDA and CDR2 is SQIVND (reference sequence). V lost 3 bases and J lost 6; bases outside the gene matches: 17. The CDR3 is made up of 18 amino acids. The CDR3 sequence: CASSIFAAERQGGNGYTF. The DNA for the CDR3 is TGTGCCAGTAGTATTTTCGCGGCCGAAAGACAGGGGGGAAATGGCTACACCTTC.

This clone came up once. The rearrangement uses TRBV25-1 and TRBJ1-4; 7 nucleotides align to TRBD1. Unmatched junction bases numbered 10, after V lost 8 bases and J lost 4 bases. Germline lookup yields CDR1 MGHDK and CDR2 SYGVNS. The CDR3 loop spans 15 amino acids. CDR3: CASAEPGQLNEKLFF. The CDR3, as DNA: TGTGCCAGCGCCGAACCGGGACAGCTTAATGAAAAACTGTTTTTT.

The CDR3 nucleotides are TGCGCCAGCAGCCAAGAGGGGACAGCAATCTACGAGCAGTACTTC. Translation: CASSQEGTAIYEQYF. V usage is TRBV4-1 and J usage is TRBJ2-7; 7 nucleotides match TRBD1. J gave up 3 bases and V 0 bases, and 5 bases lay outside the gene matches. The germline V gene encodes CDR1 MGHRA and CDR2 YSYEKL. The CDR3 runs to 15 residues.

This sequence joins TRBV5-6 and TRBJ2-5; D is unclear. The germline gives CDR1 SGHDT, CDR2 YYEEEE. Trimming stripped 0 bases from V and 6 bases from J, with 6 bases between. CDR3 length equals 12 residues. CDR3 region: CASSLGVQTQYF. The CDR3 nucleotides read TGTGCCAGCAGCTTGGGAGTACAGACCCAGTACTTC.

This sequence joins TRBV6-5 and TRBJ1-5; the D is unclear. V shed 6 bases and J shed 9 bases, with 21 bases lying between them. The germline V gene encodes CDR1 MNHEY and CDR2 SVGAGI. The CDR3 contains 15 residues. The CDR3 spells CASSYSGGLSSPQHF. The CDR3 DNA follows: TGTGCCAGCAGCTATAGTGGCGGGTTGTCATCGCCCCAGCATTTT.

This chain connects TRBV7-3 to TRBJ2-7; TRBD2 matches 8 bases. Per the germline V gene, CDR1 is SGHTA and CDR2 is FQGTGA. The CDR3 runs 15 residues. V was clipped by 5 bases and J by 2 bases; unmatched bases: 8. CDR3 region: CASSPTGGETYEQYF. The CDR3 region has the DNA TGTGCCAGCAGCCCTACGGGAGGGGAGACCTACGAGCAGTACTTC.

A note on this clone: At one of its ends the junction is not consistent with the germline gene, which may arise from a read error. The CDR3 protein is CASSPVTSGSDVRNVF. CDR3 DNA: TGTGCCAGCAGCCCGGTTACTAGCGGGAGTGACGTACGGAATGTTTTT. The rearrangement joins TRBV13 to TRBJ2-3; 11 nucleotides line up with TRBD2. The germline V gene has CDR1 PRHDT and CDR2 FYEKMQ (reference sequence). This CDR3 region has 16 residues.

The rearrangement uses TRBV21-1 and TRBJ2-7; TRBD1 is taken as the D call from the table, unchecked against the DNA. TRBV21-1 is deemed a pseudogene. CDR3 length equals 16 residues. The CDR3 coding sequence is TGTGCCAGCAGCCCTAAGGGCCGGGACAGAACCTACGAGCAGTACTTC. Encoded protein: CASSPKGRDRTYEQYF.

CDR3 loop: CAISESSLIQETQYF. Here the CDR3 DNA reads TGTGCCATCAGTGAGTCATCACTCATCCAAGAGACCCAGTACTTC. This chain joins TRBV10-3 and TRBJ2-5; D uncertain. The germline CDR1 and CDR2 sequences are ENHRY and SYGVKD. V was trimmed by 0 bases and J by 1 base, leaving 9 bases between them. There are 15 residues in the CDR3.

The chain couples TRBV5-1 to TRBJ1-4; tentatively, D is TRBD1 (5 bases). The CDR3 is 14 amino acids. CDR1 SGHRS and CDR2 YFSETQ come from the germline V gene. Deletions cut 2 bases from V and 7 bases from J, with 12 bases between. CDR3 in amino acids: CASSFQGISEKLFF. In nucleotides, the CDR3 is TGCGCCAGCAGCTTCCAGGGAATCAGTGAAAAACTGTTTTTT.

CDR3 sequence (DNA): TGTGCCAGCAGCTTAATCCTAGCGGGTTTATACAATGAGCAGTTCTTC. Protein product: CASSLILAGLYNEQFF. The V and J genes are TRBV7-2 and TRBJ2-1; 8 positions match TRBD2. CDR3 length: 16 residues. V shed 2 bases, J shed 4 bases, and the junction held 7 bases outside the gene matches. Germline V gene lookup returns CDR1 SGHTA and CDR2 FQGNSA.

The V gene is TRBV9, the J gene TRBJ2-5, with 12 bases matching TRBD2. Germline assignment: CDR1 SGDLS and CDR2 YYNGEE. This CDR3 is built from 16 residues. Trimming took 1 base from V and 4 from J; bases not matched to a gene: 5. The CDR3 reads CASSVTGTSGLETQYF. The CDR3, as DNA: TGTGCCAGCAGCGTAACCGGGACTAGCGGGTTAGAGACCCAGTACTTC. The entire variable domain, with the rest obtained from reference TRBV9 and TRBJ2-5, is as follows: DSGVTQTPKHLITATGQRVTLRCSPRSGDLSVYWYQQSLDQGLQFLIQYYNGEERAKGNILERFSAQQFPDLHSELNLSSLELGDSALYFCASSVTGTSGLETQYFGPGTRLLVL.

V usage is TRBV28 and J usage is TRBJ1-4; unclear D gene. The CDR3 consists of 12 residues. From germline, CDR1 is MDHEN and CDR2 SYDVKM. Trimming took off 1 base at V and 8 bases at J, with 5 bases between the two ends. CDR3 coding DNA: TGTGCCAGCAGTTTATTTCGGGAAAAACTGTTTTTT. Protein sequence: CASSLFREKLFF.

The rearrangement joins TRBV28 to TRBJ1-5; D is possibly TRBD1 (6 bases). Germline V gene data show CDR1 as MDHEN and CDR2 as SYDVKM. This CDR3 has 12 residues. V was pared by 6 bases and J by 7 bases, with 10 bases between. This chain's CDR3 is CASSRQVQPQHF. The CDR3, as DNA: TGTGCCAGCAGCCGACAGGTCCAGCCCCAGCATTTT.